Here is one T cell receptor (beta chain) with its context. The specificity of this receptor is unknown. No clone much larger than this one lies a single base away; base qualities are absent. This sample's time point label indicates: around 26 weeks on oral tofacitinib. Taken with the paper, the label for treatment or condition translates to: oral pan-JAK inhibitor, 5-10 mg twice daily. Lesional scalp punch biopsies and peripheral blood were obtained from alopecia areata patients. PBMCs were isolated by density centrifugation and stained for CD3, CD4 and CD8, after which CD4+ and CD8+ T cells were sorted on a FACSAria. The library came from the immunoSEQ multiplex PCR assay. To provide template for TCR sequencing, every sample had RNA extracted and reverse transcribed into cDNA. SuperScript III was used to make first-strand cDNA, primed with a 2:1 mix of oligo-dT and random hexamers. A synthetic immune receptor repertoire was used to assess amplification bias, and residual bias was removed computationally. The source study handled its data this way. After raw reads were preprocessed to remove errors, the CDR3 was defined following IMGT conventions as running from the conserved cysteine to phenylalanine. Clonality was computed as 1 minus the Shannon entropy, with the entropy normalized by log2 of the number of productive unique TCRs. Scalp TCRbeta sequences were cross-referenced with sorted blood CD4 and CD8 repertoires so that the CD4 or CD8 identity of scalp clones could be inferred. The source is immuneACCESS, and TCRdb retained only in-frame sequences with V and J called. Part of the clones is not carried over; for the studies checked, unresolved V genes explain less than half of this, and the remainder is unexplained. V and J calls and clone size are given by that table; D and trimming were obtained from the DNA. This sample gives roughly 180,000 clones in total; approximately 55% of them show up just once. The ten largest clones represent 11% of the sample.

Cut back by 3 bases and 2 bases, the V and J ends lie 12 bases apart. Measured from the cysteine to the phenylalanine, the CDR3 is 15 residues long. Left in the record is the CDR3 DNA by itself, 45 bases read in frame from the first base. CDR1 and CDR2, looked up from the germline V gene, are LGHNA and YSLEER. The sample comes from a study of CD8+ T cells in alopecia areata (dated by TCRdb to the late 2010s). For the wider study: The treated patients, all with moderate-to-severe alopecia areata, were enrolled in an open-label pilot trial of oral tofacitinib given at 5 to 10 mg twice daily. Patients stayed on tofacitinib for 6 to 18 months and then had 6 months of follow-up off drug so that delayed response and recurrence could be assessed. Disease severity in treated patients was measured with the SALT score, which quantifies the percentage of affected scalp surface area. High-throughput TCRbeta sequencing was used to examine T cell clonal expansion in alopecia areata in both the C3H/HeJ mouse model and human patients. Scalp tissue and sorted CD4+ and CD8+ peripheral blood T cells from patchy and totalis/universalis alopecia areata patients and from healthy controls were covered by human TCRbeta sequencing. Biopsies were taken from tofacitinib-treated patients at baseline and at 4 and 24 weeks of treatment, and a later scalp biopsy was taken in several of the tofacitinib-treated patients. Scalp clonality was compared among normal scalp (n=4), patchy alopecia areata scalp (n=8), and alopecia totalis/universalis scalp (n=8). RNA came from the PAXgene miRNA kit for fixed scalp, the miRNeasy kit for PBMCs, and the RNeasy kit for mouse skin. immunoSEQ multiplex PCR using 35 Vbeta forward primers and 13 Jbeta reverse primers was used to amplify TCRbeta CDR3 regions. The investigation overall reported the following: TCR sequences shared between patients were less clear than in mice, possibly partly because of HLA diversity in the patient population. Because the treated cohort was small and had just a single nonresponder, larger studies are needed to establish links between baseline CD8+ expansion and response. Tofacitinib significantly lowered scalp clonality and the number of expanded CD8+ clones among the top 100 scalp clones. Lesional scalp, especially in alopecia totalis/universalis, showed higher clonality and more expanded CD8+ clones than normal scalp, suggesting antigenic drive. Unlike mouse skin, where gammadelta T cells dominate, normal human skin contains resident alphabeta T cells that get sequenced too, which complicates analysis of the scalp TCR repertoire. During tofacitinib treatment, many expanded lesional clones remained in scalp and blood, and this persistence may partly explain relapse after treatment is stopped.

Sequencing used CD8+ T cells sorted from blood, obtained at week 24, from a patient treated with tofacitinib. This sequence was found in a human donor with alopecia areata. The chain joins TRBV4-3 to TRBJ2-3; the D region may be TRBD1 or TRBD2, each matching 5 bases equally. DNA sequence: TGCGCCAGCAGCCAGCAGGGACGGACCACAGATACGCAGTATTTT. Translated, this is CASSQQGRTTDTQYF.